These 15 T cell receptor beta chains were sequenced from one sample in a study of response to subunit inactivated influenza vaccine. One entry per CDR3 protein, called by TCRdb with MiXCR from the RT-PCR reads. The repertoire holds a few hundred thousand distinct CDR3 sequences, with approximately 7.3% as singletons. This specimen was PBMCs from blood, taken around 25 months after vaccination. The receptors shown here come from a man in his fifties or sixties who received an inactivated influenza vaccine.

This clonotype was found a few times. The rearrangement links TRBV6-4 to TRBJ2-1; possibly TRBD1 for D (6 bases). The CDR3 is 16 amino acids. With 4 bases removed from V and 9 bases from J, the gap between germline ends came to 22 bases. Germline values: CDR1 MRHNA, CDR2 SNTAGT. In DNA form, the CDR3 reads TGTGCCAGCAGTGCCCAAGTGATGGGGGCTTCGGGTGAGCAGTTCTTC. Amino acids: CASSAQVMGASGEQFF.

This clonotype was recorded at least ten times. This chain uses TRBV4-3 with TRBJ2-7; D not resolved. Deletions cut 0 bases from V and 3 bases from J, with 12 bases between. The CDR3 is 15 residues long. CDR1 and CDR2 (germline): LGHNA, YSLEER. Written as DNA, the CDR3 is TGCGCCAGCAGCCAAGATTCGGGCAGACTCTACGAGCAGTACTTC. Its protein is CASSQDSGRLYEQYF.

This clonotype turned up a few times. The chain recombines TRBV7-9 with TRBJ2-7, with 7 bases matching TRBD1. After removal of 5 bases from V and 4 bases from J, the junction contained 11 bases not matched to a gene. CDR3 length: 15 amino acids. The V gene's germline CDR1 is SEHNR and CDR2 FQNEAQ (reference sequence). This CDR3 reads CASSKTQGNKYEQYF. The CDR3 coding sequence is TGTGCCAGCAGCAAAACACAGGGGAACAAGTACGAGCAGTACTTC. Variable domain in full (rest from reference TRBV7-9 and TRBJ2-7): DTGVSQNPRHKITKRGQNVTFRCDPISEHNRLYWYRQTLGQGPEFLTYFQNEAQLEKSRLLSDRFSAERPKGSFSTLEIQRTEQGDSAMYLCASSKTQGNKYEQYFGPGTRLTVT.

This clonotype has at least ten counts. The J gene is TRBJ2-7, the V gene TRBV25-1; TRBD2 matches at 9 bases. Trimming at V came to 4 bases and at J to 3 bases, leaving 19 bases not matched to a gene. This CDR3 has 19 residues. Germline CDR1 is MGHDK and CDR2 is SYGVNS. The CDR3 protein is CASSGRMGLGGGVFYEQYF. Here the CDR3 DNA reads TGTGCCAGCAGTGGCAGAATGGGGCTAGGCGGGGGGGTCTTCTACGAGCAGTACTTC.

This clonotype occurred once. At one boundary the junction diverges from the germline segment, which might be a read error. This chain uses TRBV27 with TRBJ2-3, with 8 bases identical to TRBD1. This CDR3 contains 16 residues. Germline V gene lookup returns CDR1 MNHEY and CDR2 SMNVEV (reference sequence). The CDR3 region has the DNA TGTGCCAGCACCCCCAACTGGACAGGGAGCACAGAGACGCAGTATTTT. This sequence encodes CASTPNWTGSTETQYF.

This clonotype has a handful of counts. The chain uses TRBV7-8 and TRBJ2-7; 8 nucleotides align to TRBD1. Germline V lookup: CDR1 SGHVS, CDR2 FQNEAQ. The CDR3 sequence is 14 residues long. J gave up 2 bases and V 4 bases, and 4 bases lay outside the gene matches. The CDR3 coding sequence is TGTGCCAGCAGCTCCCTGGGACAGGCCTACGAGCAGTACTTC. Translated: CASSSLGQAYEQYF.

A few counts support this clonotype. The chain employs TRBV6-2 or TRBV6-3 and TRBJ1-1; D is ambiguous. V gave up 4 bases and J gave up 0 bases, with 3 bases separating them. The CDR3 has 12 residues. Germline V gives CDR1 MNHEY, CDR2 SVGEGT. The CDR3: CASSWVNTEAFF. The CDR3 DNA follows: TGTGCCAGCAGTTGGGTGAACACTGAAGCTTTCTTT.

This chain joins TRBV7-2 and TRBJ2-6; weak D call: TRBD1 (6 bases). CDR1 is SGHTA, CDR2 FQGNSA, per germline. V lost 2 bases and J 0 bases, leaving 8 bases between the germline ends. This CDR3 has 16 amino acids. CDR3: CASSLQGRSGANVLTF. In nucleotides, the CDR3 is TGTGCCAGCAGCTTACAGGGGCGCTCTGGGGCCAACGTCCTGACTTTC.

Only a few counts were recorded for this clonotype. The CDR3 here is CASSRQSGGGTEAFF. CDR3 nucleotide sequence: TGTGCCAGCTCTCGACAGTCAGGGGGCGGCACTGAAGCTTTCTTT. The chain is built from TRBV18 and TRBJ1-1, with 8 bases matching TRBD1. Trimming cost V 6 bases and J 4 bases; bases outside gene matches: 10. The CDR3 runs 15 residues. Germline V gene lookup returns CDR1 KGHSH and CDR2 LQKENI.

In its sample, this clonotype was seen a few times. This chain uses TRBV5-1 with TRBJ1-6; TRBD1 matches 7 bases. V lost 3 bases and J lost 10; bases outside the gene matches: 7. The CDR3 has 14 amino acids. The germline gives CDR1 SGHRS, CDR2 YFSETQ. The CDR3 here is CASSSGQVESPLHF. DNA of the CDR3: TGCGCCAGCAGCTCCGGACAGGTGGAATCACCCCTCCACTTT.

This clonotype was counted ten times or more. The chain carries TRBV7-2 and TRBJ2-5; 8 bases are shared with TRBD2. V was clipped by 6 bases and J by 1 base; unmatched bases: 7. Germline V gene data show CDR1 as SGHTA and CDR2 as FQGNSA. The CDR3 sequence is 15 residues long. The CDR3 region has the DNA TGTGCCAGCAGGCCCGGGGGGGGGCCCCAAGAGACCCAGTACTTC. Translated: CASRPGGGPQETQYF.

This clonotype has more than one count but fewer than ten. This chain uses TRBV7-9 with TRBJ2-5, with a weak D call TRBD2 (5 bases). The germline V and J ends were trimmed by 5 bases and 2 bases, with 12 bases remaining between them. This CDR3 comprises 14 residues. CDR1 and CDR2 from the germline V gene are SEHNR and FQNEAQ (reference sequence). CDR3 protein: CASSPIGVQETQYF. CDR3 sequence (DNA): TGTGCCAGCAGCCCGATCGGGGTTCAAGAGACCCAGTACTTC. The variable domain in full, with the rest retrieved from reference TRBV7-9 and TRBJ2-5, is DTGVSQNPRHKITKRGQNVTFRCDPISEHNRLYWYRQTLGQGPEFLTYFQNEAQLEKSRLLSDRFSAERPKGSFSTLEIQRTEQGDSAMYLCASSPIGVQETQYFGPGTRLLVL.

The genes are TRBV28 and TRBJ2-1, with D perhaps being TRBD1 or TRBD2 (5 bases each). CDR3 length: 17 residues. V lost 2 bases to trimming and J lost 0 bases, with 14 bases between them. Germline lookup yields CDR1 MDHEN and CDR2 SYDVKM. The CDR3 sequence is CASSLTIGDRSYNEQFF. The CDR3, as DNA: TGTGCCAGCAGTTTAACGATCGGGGACCGCTCCTACAATGAGCAGTTCTTC.

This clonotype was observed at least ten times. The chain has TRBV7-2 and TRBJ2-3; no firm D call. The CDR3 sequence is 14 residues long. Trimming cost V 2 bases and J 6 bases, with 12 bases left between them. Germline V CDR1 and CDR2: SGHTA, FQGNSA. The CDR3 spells CASSLNGEHDTQYF. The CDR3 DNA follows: TGTGCCAGCAGCTTAAATGGCGAGCATGATACGCAGTATTTT.

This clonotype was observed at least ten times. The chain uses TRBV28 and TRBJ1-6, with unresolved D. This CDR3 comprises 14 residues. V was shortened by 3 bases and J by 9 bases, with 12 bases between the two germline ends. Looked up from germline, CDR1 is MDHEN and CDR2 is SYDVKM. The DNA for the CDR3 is TGTGCCAGCAGTTTTCATCTAGTTGGTTCACCCCTCCACTTT. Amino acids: CASSFHLVGSPLHF.